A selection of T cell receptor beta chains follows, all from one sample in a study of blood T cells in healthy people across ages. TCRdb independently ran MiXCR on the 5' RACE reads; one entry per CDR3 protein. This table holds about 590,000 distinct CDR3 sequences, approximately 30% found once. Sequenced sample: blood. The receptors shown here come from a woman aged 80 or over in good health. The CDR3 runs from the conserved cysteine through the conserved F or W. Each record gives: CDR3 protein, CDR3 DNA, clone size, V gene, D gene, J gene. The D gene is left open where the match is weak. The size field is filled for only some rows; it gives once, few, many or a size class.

CASSKQGYEYEQYF	TGTGCCAGCAGCAAACAGGGATACGAGTACGAGCAGTACTTC	many	TRBV21-1	-	TRBJ2-7
CASSQERGGDQETQYF	TGTGCCAGCAGCCAAGAAAGAGGGGGGGATCAAGAGACCCAGTACTTC	many	TRBV4-2	-	TRBJ2-5
CASSRSGTGNQPQHF	TGTGCCAGCAGTCGATCCGGGACAGGGAATCAGCCCCAGCATTTT	few	TRBV12-3/TRBV12-4	TRBD1	TRBJ1-5
CASSLEVGGAAFSSTDTQYF	TGTGCCAGCAGCTTGGAAGTCGGGGGGGCGGCCTTTTCTAGCACAGATACGCAGTATTTT	few	TRBV5-5	TRBD2	TRBJ2-3
CASSRGHNSYEQYF	TGTGCCAGCTCTCGCGGACATAATTCCTACGAGCAGTACTTC	-	TRBV18	-	TRBJ2-7
CASSRSGSNQPQHF	TGTGCCAGCAGCCGTTCAGGGAGCAATCAGCCCCAGCATTTT	-	TRBV6-1	-	TRBJ1-5
CASSPRGGDGDTQYF	TGTGCCAGCTCACCACGAGGAGGGGACGGAGATACGCAGTATTTT	many	TRBV18	-	TRBJ2-3
CASSPPFGGNEQYF	TGTGCCAGCAGTCCCCCCTTCGGGGGGAATGAGCAGTACTTC	-	TRBV6-2/TRBV6-3	TRBD2	TRBJ2-5
CASSLVRTGLETQYF	TGTGCCAGCAGCTTAGTAAGGACAGGGCTGGAGACCCAGTACTTC	-	TRBV7-3	TRBD1	TRBJ2-5
CASQDAINQPQHF	TGTGCCTCCCAGGACGCTATCAATCAGCCCCAGCATTTT	-	TRBV30	-	TRBJ1-5
CASSLVSVRGEQFF	TGTGCCAGCAGCTTAGTTTCTGTCCGGGGTGAGCAGTTCTTC	few	TRBV7-8	-	TRBJ2-1
CASSADSGTSLETQYF	TGCGCCAGCAGTGCCGATTCCGGGACTAGCCTAGAGACCCAGTACTTC	-	TRBV5-1	TRBD2	TRBJ2-5
CASTPGLPTTEAFF	TGTGCCAGCACCCCGGGACTCCCCACCACTGAAGCTTTCTTT	few	TRBV6-5	-	TRBJ1-1
CASSGLGTGGIDTQYF	TGTGCCAGCAGCGGCCTCGGGACAGGGGGTATAGATACGCAGTATTTT	many	TRBV9	TRBD1	TRBJ2-3
CASSPSHREQPQHF	TGTGCCAGCAGCCCGAGCCACCGGGAGCAGCCCCAGCATTTT	-	TRBV7-2	-	TRBJ1-5
CASSLSGGGATDTQYF	TGTGCCAGTAGTCTCTCCGGCGGGGGGGCCACAGATACGCAGTATTTT	once	TRBV19	TRBD2	TRBJ2-3
CSVSHTGAGSYEQYF	TGCAGCGTTTCACATACAGGTGCGGGCTCCTACGAGCAGTACTTC	many	TRBV29-1	-	TRBJ2-7
CASSVGAGWLAKNIQYF	TGTGCCAGCAGCGTAGGAGCGGGGTGGCTAGCCAAAAACATTCAGTACTTC	many	TRBV13	TRBD2	TRBJ2-4
CSASGLAVDEQYF	TGCAGTGCTAGTGGGCTAGCTGTCGACGAGCAGTACTTC	many	TRBV20-1	-	TRBJ2-7
CASSLVSTGANSPLHF	TGCGCCAGCAGCTTGGTGTCGACAGGGGCCAATTCACCCCTCCACTTT	-	TRBV5-1	TRBD1	TRBJ1-6
CASSLRQPSYEQYF	TGTGCCAGCAGTTTAAGGCAGCCTTCCTACGAGCAGTACTTC	many	TRBV27	-	TRBJ2-7
CSARDSAGELYGYTF	TGCAGTGCTAGAGATAGCGCGGGGGAACTATATGGCTACACCTTC	many	TRBV20-1	-	TRBJ1-2
CASSFRDAKETQYF	TGCGCCAGCAGCTTCCGGGACGCAAAAGAGACCCAGTACTTC	many	TRBV5-1	-	TRBJ2-5
CASSQEVIVEKLFF	TGCGCCAGCAGCCAAGAGGTCATAGTTGAAAAACTGTTTTTT	-	TRBV4-1	-	TRBJ1-4
CASSQDSFAYGYTF	TGTGCCAGCAGCCAGGACAGTTTCGCCTATGGCTACACCTTC	many	TRBV28	-	TRBJ1-2
CASSYVDNTEAFF	TGTGCCAGCAGTTACGTGGACAACACTGAAGCTTTCTTT	few	TRBV12-3/TRBV12-4	-	TRBJ1-1
CASRTGFTSEAFF	TGTGCCAGCAGAACAGGGTTTACCTCTGAAGCTTTCTTT	few	TRBV6-5	-	TRBJ1-1
CASSQGASYNEQYF	TGTGCCAGCAGCCAGGGGGCTTCCTACAATGAGCAGTACTTC	few	TRBV5-6	TRBD1	TRBJ2-7
CASSKRQGFGGSNQPQHF	TGTGCCAGTAGTAAGCGACAGGGGTTTGGAGGTAGCAATCAGCCCCAGCATTTT	-	TRBV19	TRBD1	TRBJ1-5
CASSPRALEQYF	TGTGCCAGCAGCCCCCGGGCTCTTGAGCAGTACTTC	few	TRBV3-1	-	TRBJ2-5
CASSLARYWDTEAFF	TGCGCCAGCAGCTTGGCCAGGTACTGGGACACTGAAGCTTTCTTT	many	TRBV5-1	-	TRBJ1-1
CASSRPEDNIQETQYF	TGTGCCAGCAGCCGTCCCGAGGACAACATACAAGAGACCCAGTACTTC	-	TRBV7-2	-	TRBJ2-5
CASSQAAGQSYGCTF	TGTGCCAGCAGCCAAGCAGCGGGGCAGTCCTATGGCTGCACCTTC	-	TRBV4-2	-	TRBJ1-2
CATSDFFLGQSSYNSPLHF	TGTGCCACCAGTGATTTCTTCCTCGGACAGAGCTCCTATAATTCACCCCTCCACTTT	few	TRBV24-1	-	TRBJ1-6
CASSQAGAGGLNGYTF	TGCGCCAGCAGCCAAGCAGGGGCAGGGGGGCTAAATGGCTACACCTTC	-	TRBV4-1	TRBD1	TRBJ1-2
CASSQVRGTYNEQFF	TGTGCCAGCAGCCAGGTTAGGGGGACCTACAATGAGCAGTTCTTC	-	TRBV14	-	TRBJ2-1
CAGRKSSSYNEQFF	TGTGCCGGTCGGAAGAGTTCCTCCTACAATGAGCAGTTCTTC	-	TRBV7-9	-	TRBJ2-1
CASSLEFSYEQYF	TGTGCCAGCAGCTTAGAGTTCTCCTACGAGCAGTACTTC	many	TRBV13	-	TRBJ2-7
CASSIGSGGSETQYF	TGTGCCAGTAGTATTGGGTCCGGAGGGTCAGAGACCCAGTACTTC	-	TRBV19	-	TRBJ2-5
CAWSGSNAKAFF	TGTGCCTGGAGTGGATCTAATGCTAAAGCTTTCTTT	-	TRBV30	-	TRBJ1-1
CASSGTTQAYGYTF	TGTGCCAGCAGTGGGACGACCCAGGCTTATGGCTACACCTTC	once	TRBV2	-	TRBJ1-2
CASSFVAGGHSYNEQFF	TGTGCCAGCAGCTTCGTTGCGGGAGGGCATTCCTACAATGAGCAGTTCTTC	-	TRBV7-7	TRBD2	TRBJ2-1
CAWRPWTGGPNNEQYF	TGTGCCTGGAGGCCGTGGACAGGGGGCCCAAACAATGAGCAGTACTTC	-	TRBV30	TRBD1	TRBJ2-5
CATSDRTPGNDEQFF	TGTGCCACCAGTGATCGTACACCCGGTAACGATGAGCAGTTCTTC	many	TRBV24-1	-	TRBJ2-1
CASSRLAGGQGTDTQYF	TGTGCCAGCAGTCGACTAGCGGGGGGGCAGGGTACAGATACGCAGTATTTT	many	TRBV12-3/TRBV12-4	TRBD2	TRBJ2-3
CASSQDRSYEQCF	TGTGCCAGCAGCCAAGACAGATCCTACGAGCAGTGCTTC	-	TRBV3-1	-	TRBJ2-7
CASSLDRLQGLAKNIQYF	TGTGCCAGCAGCTTAGACCGTCTCCAGGGGTTGGCCAAAAACATTCAGTACTTC	once	TRBV7-3	-	TRBJ2-4
CAISARGPTNEKLFF	TGTGCCATCAGCGCAAGGGGTCCAACTAATGAAAAACTGTTTTTT	-	TRBV10-3	-	TRBJ1-4